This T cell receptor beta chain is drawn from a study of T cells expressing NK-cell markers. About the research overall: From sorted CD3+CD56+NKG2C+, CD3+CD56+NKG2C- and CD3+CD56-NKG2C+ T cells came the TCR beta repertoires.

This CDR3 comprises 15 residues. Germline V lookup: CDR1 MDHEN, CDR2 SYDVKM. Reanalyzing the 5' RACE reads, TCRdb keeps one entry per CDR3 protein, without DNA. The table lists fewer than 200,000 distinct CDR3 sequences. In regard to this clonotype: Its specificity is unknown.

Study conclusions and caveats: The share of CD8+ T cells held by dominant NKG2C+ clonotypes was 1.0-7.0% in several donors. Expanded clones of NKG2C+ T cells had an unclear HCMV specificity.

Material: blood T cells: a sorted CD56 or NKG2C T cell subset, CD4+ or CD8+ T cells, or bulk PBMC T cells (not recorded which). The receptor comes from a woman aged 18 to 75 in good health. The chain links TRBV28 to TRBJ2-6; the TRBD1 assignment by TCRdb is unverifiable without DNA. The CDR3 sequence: CASSGQAGGANVLTF.